The rows below give T cell receptor beta chains drawn from one sample of a study of spatial heterogeneity in lung cancer. TCRdb processed the 5' RACE reads anew with MiXCR; each CDR3 protein has one entry. The data contain roughly 2,800 distinct CDR3 sequences, 10% to 12% of them singletons. This specimen consisted of lung tumor tissue, obtained at surgery. The receptors shown here come from a female donor with early-stage non-small cell lung cancer. Each CDR3 is given with its conserved first and last residue. D genes are given only for firm matches. Only some rows state a clone size, as once, few, many or a class for expanded clones.

J gene | D gene | V gene | clone size | CDR3 DNA | CDR3 protein
TRBJ2-6 | . | TRBV28 | . | TGTGCCAGCAGTCCTGACCGCTCTGGGGCCAACGTCCTGACTTTC | CASSPDRSGANVLTF
TRBJ1-1 | TRBD1 | TRBV20-1 | medium-sized | TGCAGTGCGGTGACAGGGGGCCGTACTGAAGCTTTCTTT | CSAVTGGRTEAFF
TRBJ1-1 | . | TRBV13 | medium-sized | TGTGCCAGCAGCCTGGGGGTGGGTATGGCTTTCTTT | CASSLGVGMAFF
TRBJ2-4 | TRBD2 | TRBV6-2/TRBV6-3 | many | TGTGCCAGCAGTACCGGGACTAGCGGGGTTTGGAACATTCAGTACTTC | CASSTGTSGVWNIQYF
TRBJ2-5 | . | TRBV28 | medium-sized | TGTGCCAGCAGCCCGAACCCGGGGAAAGAACAAGAGACCCAGTACTTC | CASSPNPGKEQETQYF
TRBJ2-1 | TRBD2 | TRBV7-3 | medium-sized | TGTGCCAGCAGCTTAAATTTGGTAGCGGGGGCCCAACAGTTCTTC | CASSLNLVAGAQQFF
TRBJ2-7 | . | TRBV20-1 | . | TGCAGTGTTTCTAGCGCAAGCTACGAGCAGTACTTC | CSVSSASYEQYF
TRBJ2-3 | . | TRBV5-5 | medium-sized | TGTGCCAGCAGCACCCGGGGGCCCCCAGATACGCAGTATTTT | CASSTRGPPDTQYF
TRBJ2-3 | . | TRBV7-2 | medium-sized | TGTGCCAGCAGCTTAGTCCTCCGGGCACAGATACCACAGTATTTT | CASSLVLRAQIPQYF
TRBJ1-1 | TRBD1 | TRBV7-2 | medium-sized | TGTGCCAGCAGCTTGGACAGGGGATCTGAAGCTTTCTTT | CASSLDRGSEAFF
TRBJ2-2 | TRBD1 | TRBV5-4 | medium-sized | TGTGCCAGCAGCCAACGGACAGGCGGAAACACCGGGGAGCTGTTTTTT | CASSQRTGGNTGELFF
TRBJ2-7 | . | TRBV7-2 | medium-sized | TGTGCCAGCAGCTTAGTCTTCGGGCAGGGATACTACGAGCAGTACTTC | CASSLVFGQGYYEQYF
TRBJ1-6 | . | TRBV6-5 | . | TGTGCCAGCAGGGAGGGGTGGTCACCCCTCCACTTT | CASREGWSPLHF
TRBJ2-1 | . | TRBV28 | medium-sized | TGTGCCATCTCAAATTACCCGAGGGACGGCAATGAGCAGTTCTTC | CAISNYPRDGNEQFF
TRBJ1-5 | . | TRBV20-1 | medium-sized | TGCAGTGCTAGAGAACTGTGGTATCAGCCCCAGCATTTT | CSARELWYQPQHF
TRBJ1-2 | . | TRBV4-3 | . | TGCGCCAGCAGCCAAGATATAATTACGGGCAGTAACTATGGCTACACCTTC | CASSQDIITGSNYGYTF
TRBJ2-1 | TRBD2 | TRBV7-2 | medium-sized | TGTGCCAGCAGCTACCCGGGACTAGCGGGTTACAATGAGCAGTTCTTC | CASSYPGLAGYNEQFF
TRBJ1-5 | . | TRBV9 | large | TGTGCCAGCAGCGCCACGGCAGGGAGGAGCCAGCCCCAGCATTTT | CASSATAGRSQPQHF
TRBJ2-1 | . | TRBV4-1 | large | TGCGCCAGCAGCCGATCCCGGGACTCCTCCTACAATGAGCAGTTCTTC | CASSRSRDSSYNEQFF
TRBJ2-3 | . | TRBV6-5 | large | TGTGCCAGCAGTTCTCGCACAGATACGCAGTATTTT | CASSSRTDTQYF
TRBJ2-3 | . | TRBV7-2 | medium-sized | TGTGCCAGCAGCCGCATGGAGGGGTTCACAGATACGCAGTATTTT | CASSRMEGFTDTQYF
TRBJ2-1 | TRBD2 | TRBV7-3 | . | TGTGCCAGCAGCTTTAGCGGGATCTACAATGAGCAGTTCTTC | CASSFSGIYNEQFF
TRBJ1-2 | . | TRBV5-8 | many | TGTGCCAGCGGCCGACTCAACAACTATGGCTACACCTTC | CASGRLNNYGYTF
TRBJ2-6 | . | TRBV9 | few | TGTGCCAGCAGCACCCTTAAGGGTACTGGGGCCAACGTCCTGACTTTC | CASSTLKGTGANVLTF
TRBJ2-7 | . | TRBV6-5 | . | TGTGCCAGCAGTTACCGGGGGGCCCACGAGCAGTACTTC | CASSYRGAHEQYF
TRBJ1-6 | . | TRBV3-1 | once | TGTGCCAGCAGCCGTGGGGACCTCTATAATTCACCCCTCCACTTT | CASSRGDLYNSPLHF
TRBJ2-5 | TRBD2 | TRBV11-2 | medium-sized | TGTGCCAGCAGCTTACCAGCGGGGCCCCAAGAGACCCAGTACTTC | CASSLPAGPQETQYF
TRBJ1-2 | . | TRBV20-1 | many | TGCAGTGTTCCAGGGAGAGGCTACACCTTC | CSVPGRGYTF
TRBJ2-7 | TRBD2 | TRBV4-2 | medium-sized | TGTGCCAGCAGCCATTTACACGTGGGCCCCGGGACTAGCGGGATCGAGCAGTACTTC | CASSHLHVGPGTSGIEQYF
TRBJ2-5 | TRBD2 | TRBV7-2 | medium-sized | TGTGCCAGCAGCTTAGTGGTGACTAGCGTTGAGACCCAGTACTTC | CASSLVVTSVETQYF
TRBJ2-1 | TRBD2 | TRBV7-3 | large | TGTGCCAGCATCCGGGAGGGACTAGCGGGGGGCCGCTTCTACAATGAGCAGTTCTTC | CASIREGLAGGRFYNEQFF
TRBJ1-4 | . | TRBV30 | medium-sized | TGTGCCTGGAGAAGGGGAAATGAAAAACTGTTTTTT | CAWRRGNEKLFF
TRBJ2-5 | TRBD1 | TRBV5-1 | medium-sized | TGCGCCAGCAGCTCCATCCGGGACAGGGGTTTCGAGACCCAGTACTTC | CASSSIRDRGFETQYF
TRBJ2-3 | . | TRBV11-1 | many | TGTGCCAGTTTAGCGGAGACAGCGAGCACAGATACGCAGTATTTT | CASLAETASTDTQYF
TRBJ2-1 | . | TRBV7-2 | large | TGTGCCAGCAGCCGAGGGACTGGGCCCCGGGGGCAGTTCTTC | CASSRGTGPRGQFF
TRBJ2-7 | . | TRBV7-8 | . | TGTGCCAGCAGCCCCTCGACCCACTACGAGCAGTACTTC | CASSPSTHYEQYF
TRBJ1-5 | . | TRBV20-1 | medium-sized | TGCAGTGCTAGCCCCGGGGCCGCTGACAATCAGCCCCAGCATTTT | CSASPGAADNQPQHF
TRBJ1-5 | . | TRBV3-1 | medium-sized | TGTGCCAGCAGCCAAGACCCTTTTAATAGCAATCAGCCCCAGCATTTT | CASSQDPFNSNQPQHF
TRBJ2-5 | . | TRBV19 | many | TGTGCCAGTAGTGAGAGGCAGGGGTGGGAGACCCAGTACTTC | CASSERQGWETQYF
TRBJ2-2 | TRBD2 | TRBV7-2 | medium-sized | TGTGCCAGCAGCTTAGTCGCTAGCGGGAGGGCCGGGTTAGTCGGGGAGCTGTTTTTT | CASSLVASGRAGLVGELFF
TRBJ1-1 | . | TRBV28 | medium-sized | TGTGCCAGCAGTTTACCGAATGAGGCTTTCTTT | CASSLPNEAFF
TRBJ2-2 | . | TRBV13 | medium-sized | TGTGCCAGCAGCTTACCCAGAGGGGGATCGAACGGGGAGCTGTTTTTT | CASSLPRGGSNGELFF
TRBJ2-5 | TRBD2 | TRBV10-3 | . | TGTGCCATCAGTGTTGGAGCGGGAGATGGGGAGACCCAGTACTTC | CAISVGAGDGETQYF
TRBJ1-5 | . | TRBV20-1 | large | TGCAGTGCGGGACCCCAGCCCCAGCATTTT | CSAGPQPQHF
TRBJ1-2 | . | TRBV29-1 | medium-sized | TGCAGCGTTGATCCTGGGAGCGTAGGTGGCTACACCTTC | CSVDPGSVGGYTF
TRBJ2-7 | TRBD2 | TRBV24-1 | medium-sized | TGTGCCACCAGTGCGCGGGGGGGGTACGAGCAGTACTTC | CATSARGGYEQYF